This T cell receptor (beta chain) was documented in a study of type 1 and type 2 diabetes patients. Background on the study: The cohort mixed type 1 diabetes, type 2 diabetes and nondiabetic donors.

Trimming stripped 7 bases from V and 5 bases from J, with 13 bases between. Germline V CDR1 and CDR2: LNHDA, SQIVND (reference sequence). The CDR3 extends over 13 amino acids. The PCR template was genomic DNA. Multiplex PCR with 30 forward and 13 reverse primers amplified the TCR beta CDR3. TCRdb re-called the multiplex PCR reads through MiXCR, storing one row per CDR3 protein. The profile shows fewer than 300,000 distinct CDR3 sequences, 40% to 50% of them singletons. Peripheral blood, 9.5 to 10 milliliters per participant, was collected. This receptor was identified in a man younger than 30 with type 2 diabetes. Sequenced material: peripheral blood mononuclear cells (PBMCs). The rearrangement links TRBV19 to TRBJ2-3; D might be TRBD2 (5 bases). This chain's CDR3 is CASTRRTGDTQYF. CDR3 nucleotides: TGTGCCAGTACTCGGAGGACCGGAGATACGCAGTATTTT.